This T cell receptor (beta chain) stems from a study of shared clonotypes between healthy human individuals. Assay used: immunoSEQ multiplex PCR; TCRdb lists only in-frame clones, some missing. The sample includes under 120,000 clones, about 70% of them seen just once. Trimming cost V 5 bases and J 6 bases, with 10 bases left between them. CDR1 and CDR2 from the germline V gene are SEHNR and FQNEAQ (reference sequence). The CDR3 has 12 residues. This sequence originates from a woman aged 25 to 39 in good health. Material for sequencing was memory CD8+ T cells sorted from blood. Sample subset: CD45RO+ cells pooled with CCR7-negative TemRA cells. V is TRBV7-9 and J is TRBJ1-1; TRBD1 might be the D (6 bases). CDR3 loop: CASSPTGSEAFF. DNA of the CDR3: TGTGCCAGCAGCCCTACAGGGTCTGAAGCTTTCTTT.